The present T cell receptor beta chain was sequenced within a study of T cell responses to AZD1222 COVID-19 vaccine. Libraries were prepared by immunoSEQ multiplex PCR; TCRdb keeps only in-frame clonotypes and omits some of them. The sample has about 180,000 clones, around 90% seen once; the top ten hold roughly 2%. Looked up from germline, CDR1 is MGHDK and CDR2 is SYGVNS. The CDR3 extends over 16 amino acids. V was pared by 4 bases and J by 5 bases, with 17 bases between. In the case of this clone: Its cognate antigen is unknown.

Study-level points and caveats: An increase in Spike-specific TCR breadth and depth was observed after two AZD1222 doses. In a largely white British group with more females than males, clonal diversity was possibly underestimated. Just 5 or 6 AZD1222 recipients tested seropositive at baseline. The study sampled repertoires only after the peak T cell response.

The chain carries TRBV25-1 and TRBJ1-4; no definite D call. This specimen was peripheral blood, taken 28 days after the second AZD1222 dose. This TCR was recovered from an adult who received the AZD1222 COVID-19 vaccine. The CDR3 loop reads CASSGYQEVANEKLFF. The CDR3, as DNA: TGTGCCAGCAGTGGATACCAAGAAGTTGCAAATGAAAAACTGTTTTTT.